The rows below give T cell receptor beta chains drawn from one sample of a study of T-cell reconstitution after alpha-beta-depleted transplantation in children. TCRdb redid the calling of the PCR reads with MiXCR, one entry per CDR3 protein. The sample contains about 610,000 distinct CDR3 sequences, 10% to 13% of which appear only once. The sample in question was PBMCs from the stem cell graft donor, obtained from the stem cell graft. All receptors come from a human donor who donated a stem cell graft to a child with acute myeloid leukemia. Each CDR3 is given with its conserved first and last residue.

v_gene	CDR3aa
TRBV20-1	CSAREGQGNQPQHF
TRBV4-1	CASSQDLGVPQHF
TRBV5-6	CASSVGQGRTDTQYF
TRBV7-3	CASSYAPGAPYGYTF
TRBV6-1	CASFSDMNTEAFF
TRBV6-9	CASNPSGGPDEFF
TRBV7-2	CASSLVGLAGGNEQFF
TRBV12-3/TRBV12-4	CASSTTSGNYNEQFF
TRBV2	CASKYRELYEQYF
TRBV27	CATAQIAGRPDTQYF
TRBV29-1	CSAGTGRNQPQHF
TRBV29-1	CSVLGQGMNTEAFF
TRBV30	CAWRGTDPPSYNEQFF
TRBV5-1	CASSLGAGTGEWAFF
TRBV12-3/TRBV12-4	CASSFGRGSQETQYF
TRBV15	CATSSARLAGVVMVGQYF
TRBV9	CASSVGVSGRAGNEQFF
TRBV7-9	CASSFGADEQFF
TRBV12-3/TRBV12-4	CASTRGSSYNEQFF
TRBV15	CATSRDSRDTRADIQYF
TRBV20-1	CSADPGEKVYNEQFF
TRBV12-3/TRBV12-4	CASSLSRFSGANVLTF
TRBV12-3/TRBV12-4	CASSLRTGVEKLFF
TRBV5-1	CASSSSPSGSQETQYF
TRBV6-6	CASSRLDTEAFF
TRBV20-1	CSASDRGQPQHF
TRBV3-1	CASSLSRGELFF
TRBV20-1	CSASSSHEQFF
TRBV20-1	CSARALRFKYF
TRBV5-5	CASSSGTGDSNEQFF
TRBV20-1	CSAGPGHDQETQYF
TRBV6-1	CASSPSGGRSSYNEQFF
TRBV15	CATSGETGRVYEQYF
TRBV7-3	CASSWSGQDRNTQYF
TRBV6-5	CATHRFTDTQYF
TRBV7-9	CASSARQLRDPEAFF
TRBV2	CASLEGQSYNEQFF
TRBV6-2/TRBV6-3	CASASVGDTGELFF
TRBV29-1	CSVGDVGDTQYF
TRBV29-1	CSVATGIHGYTF
TRBV29-1	CSAAGDEQYF
TRBV27	CASSRQGDETQYF